Below, 21 T cell receptor beta chains from the same sample are listed, as sequenced in a study of cytomegalovirus exposure and HLA in healthy donors (dated by TCRdb to between 2016 and 2019). Receptor libraries were prepared by the immunoSEQ multiplex PCR assay. For the multiplex PCR, a mixture combining 60 forward primers for TCR Vbeta segments and 13 reverse primers for TCR Jbeta segments was used. TCRdb retrieved this table from immuneACCESS and kept in-frame rearrangements only. Not all clones are present; in checked studies, unresolved V genes account for under half, and no reason is known for the remainder. Recorded for this sample are about 170,000 clones; around 62% of them occurred a single time. The ten largest make up 2.5% to 3% of the sample. The sequencing input was PBMCs. These TCRs come from a man aged 40-50 years in good health and CMV-seronegative.

The chain carries TRBV29-1 and TRBJ1-4; D is unresolved. The V gene's germline CDR1 is SQVTM and CDR2 ANQGSEA. Between the trimmed V and J ends, which lost 7 bases and 0 bases, there was a span of 9 bases. The CDR3 extends over 13 amino acids. Here the CDR3 reads CSANSATNEKLFF. The CDR3 DNA reads TGCAGCGCCAACAGTGCAACTAATGAAAAACTGTTTTTT.

V usage is TRBV2 and J usage is TRBJ2-2, with TRBD2 matching 7 bases. The CDR3 has 14 amino acids. The germline V gene encodes CDR1 SNHLY and CDR2 FYNNEI. V lost 4 bases to trimming and J lost 6 bases; unmatched junction nucleotides: 5. CDR3: CASSGLREAGELFF. CDR3 in DNA: TGTGCCAGCAGTGGGCTACGGGAGGCCGGGGAGCTGTTTTTT. The full variable domain, rest sourced from reference TRBV2 and TRBJ2-2, is EPEVTQTPSHQVTQMGQEVILRCVPISNHLYFYWYRQILGQKVEFLVSFYNNEISEKSEIFDDQFSVERPDGSNFTLKIRSTKLEDSAMYFCASSGLREAGELFFGEGSRLTVL.

This clone was counted a few times. This chain links TRBV19 with TRBJ1-2; D is uncertain. V was pared by 9 bases and J by 4 bases, with 18 bases between. The CDR3 is 14 residues long. Looked up from germline, CDR1 is LNHDA and CDR2 is SQIVND (reference sequence). In DNA form, the CDR3 reads TGTGCCAGCTCACGAGAGGAACTAGGCTATGGCTACACCTTC. This gives the protein CASSREELGYGYTF.

This clone was seen only a few times. The V call is TRBV15, the J call TRBJ2-7; D not certain. The ends were cut back, 2 bases at V and 5 bases at J, with 16 bases in the middle. Germline CDR1 is LNHNV and CDR2 is YYDKDF (reference sequence). The CDR3 is made up of 15 amino acids. This chain's CDR3 is CATSRPQTKTHEQYF. CDR3 DNA: TGTGCCACCAGCAGACCTCAGACAAAAACCCACGAGCAGTACTTC. The full variable domain, rest sourced from reference TRBV15 and TRBJ2-7, is DAMVIQNPRYQVTQFGKPVTLSCSQTLNHNVMYWYQQKSSQAPKLLFHYYDKDFNNEADTPDNFQSRRPNTSFCFLDIRSPGLGDTAMYLCATSRPQTKTHEQYFGPGTRLTVT.

The rearrangement links TRBV30 to TRBJ1-2; TRBD1 might be the D (5 bases). The CDR3 is 14 residues long. Germline CDR1 is GTSNPN and CDR2 is SVGIG (reference sequence). Trimming removed 4 bases from V and 2 bases from J, with 14 bases in between. The CDR3 DNA follows: TGTGCCTGGAATTCGGCAGGGCTGAACTATGGCTACACCTTC. Protein product: CAWNSAGLNYGYTF.

The chain combines TRBV2 with TRBJ2-7; 7 bases fit TRBD1. Germline CDR1 and CDR2: SNHLY and FYNNEI. CDR3 length: 13 amino acids. J gave up 7 bases and V 5 bases, and 8 bases lay outside the gene matches. The CDR3 DNA reads TGTGCCAGCAGTCAACTGACAGGGAGTGAGCAGTACTTC. Encoded protein: CASSQLTGSEQYF.

The chain has TRBV28 and TRBJ1-4; 9 positions agree with TRBD1. There are 14 residues in the CDR3. Germline V gene lookup returns CDR1 MDHEN and CDR2 SYDVKM. The V and J ends lost 6 bases and 8 bases, in that order; junction bases with no gene match: 7. CDR3 nucleotide sequence: TGTGCCAGCAGCTCGGACAGGGGTGGAGAAAAACTGTTTTTT. It encodes CASSSDRGGEKLFF.

The chain uses TRBV7-3 and TRBJ2-1; 8 bases align to TRBD2. The V and J ends lost 5 bases and 2 bases, in that order; junction bases with no gene match: 5. The CDR3 has 15 amino acids. Germline V lookup: CDR1 SGHTA, CDR2 FQGTGA. Here the CDR3 reads CASSATSGTYNEQFF. CDR3 DNA sequence: TGTGCCAGCAGCGCAACTAGCGGAACCTACAATGAGCAGTTCTTC.

This clone has a handful of counts. J is TRBJ2-2 and V is TRBV7-8, with a tentative D call TRBD2 (5 bases). Trimming cost V 1 base and J 4 bases, with 10 bases left between them. The germline CDR1 and CDR2 sequences are SGHVS and FQNEAQ. CDR3 length equals 15 residues. CDR3 nucleotides: TGTGCCAGCAGCTTAGGGCGTCGGGGCACCGGGGAGCTGTTTTTT. It codes for CASSLGRRGTGELFF.

Concerning this clone itself: Other DNA sequences within the sample encode an identical CDR3. The chain links TRBV7-2 to TRBJ2-7, with a weak D call TRBD2 (6 bases). The V gene's germline CDR1 is SGHTA and CDR2 FQGNSA. The CDR3 is made up of 14 amino acids. Between the trimmed V and J ends, which lost 4 bases and 7 bases, there was a span of 17 bases. As DNA, the CDR3 is TGTGCCAGCAGCTCACCGGGACTCCCTTGGGAGCAGTACTTC. It specifies CASSSPGLPWEQYF.

This clone was counted between two and nine times. The chain employs TRBV5-4 and TRBJ2-3, with D perhaps TRBD2 (6 bases). Germline V gene data show CDR1 as SGHNT and CDR2 as YYREEE (reference sequence). The CDR3 extends over 15 amino acids. Trimming took off 2 bases at V and 3 bases at J, with 13 bases between the two ends. CDR3 sequence reads: CASSFGTPGTDTQYF. The CDR3 region has the DNA TGTGCCAGCAGCTTCGGGACTCCTGGGACAGATACGCAGTATTTT.

This clone was seen only a few times. This chain connects TRBV9 to TRBJ2-7; maybe TRBD1 (5 bases). Germline V gives CDR1 SGDLS, CDR2 YYNGEE. The CDR3 runs to 15 residues. V lost 0 bases and J lost 0, with 10 bases in between. CDR3 nucleotides: TGTGCCAGCAGCGTAGATCTGGACACCTCCTACGAGCAGTACTTC. Encoded protein: CASSVDLDTSYEQYF.

For this clone: The sample carries other DNA sequences with the same CDR3. J is TRBJ2-1 and V is TRBV27, with D maybe TRBD1 (5 bases). This CDR3 spans 12 amino acids. Trimming shortened V by 2 bases and J by 9 bases, and 8 bases separated the two germline ends. Germline V gives CDR1 MNHEY, CDR2 SMNVEV (reference sequence). CDR3 sequence: CASSLQGGEQFF. The CDR3 DNA reads TGTGCCAGCAGTTTACAGGGCGGTGAGCAGTTCTTC.

The table lists this clone with a few counts. V is TRBV5-1 and J is TRBJ1-6; 8 bases fit TRBD1. The V gene's germline CDR1 is SGHRS and CDR2 YFSETQ. The J segment lost 5 bases and the V segment lost 3 bases, leaving 4 bases of the junction unmatched. CDR3 length: 15 amino acids. The CDR3 nucleotides are TGCGCCAGCAGCTCGACAGGGGACCATAATTCACCCCTCCACTTT. Protein product: CASSSTGDHNSPLHF.

The chain employs TRBV6-1 and TRBJ2-7; 7 bases line up with TRBD1. The germline V gene encodes CDR1 MNHNS and CDR2 SASEGT. Unmatched junction bases numbered 6, after V lost 6 bases and J lost 1 base. There are 14 residues in the CDR3. CDR3 region: CASSLGGPSYEQYF. For the CDR3, the DNA is TGTGCCAGCAGCCTAGGGGGCCCGTCCTACGAGCAGTACTTC.

The chain employs TRBV11-2 and TRBJ1-5, with 8 bases aligning to TRBD1. V lost 3 bases to trimming and J lost 5 bases; unmatched junction nucleotides: 3. Germline CDR1 reads SGHAT; CDR2 reads FQNNGV. This CDR3 comprises 14 residues. The CDR3 region has the DNA TGTGCCAGCAGCTTCGGACAGGGAGATCAGCCCCAGCATTTT. Encoded protein: CASSFGQGDQPQHF.

In DNA form, the CDR3 reads TGCGCCAGCAGCTTGGGCGGGACAGGGATCGCCTACGAGCAGTACTTC. Its translation: CASSLGGTGIAYEQYF. The chain couples TRBV5-1 to TRBJ2-7; 9 bases agree with TRBD1. Germline values: CDR1 SGHRS, CDR2 YFSETQ. Trimming removed 0 bases from V and 2 bases from J; junction bases left unmatched: 6. The CDR3 contains 16 residues.

The chain has TRBV5-5 and TRBJ1-2; weak D call: TRBD1 (6 bases). In germline, CDR1 is SGHKS, CDR2 YYEKEE (reference sequence). The CDR3 has 13 residues. Trimming stripped 2 bases from V and 4 bases from J, with 9 bases between. The CDR3 is CASSLGQIYGYTF. CDR3 bases: TGTGCCAGCAGCTTAGGACAGATCTATGGCTACACCTTC.

A few counts support this clone. The J gene is TRBJ2-3, the V gene TRBV4-1; weak D call: TRBD2 (6 bases). Germline CDR1 MGHRA, CDR2 YSYEKL. V was clipped by 0 bases and J by 4 bases, with 11 bases between them. This CDR3 comprises 15 residues. The CDR3 is CASSQERRGSDTQYF. The CDR3 nucleotides are TGCGCCAGCAGCCAAGAAAGGCGGGGCTCAGATACGCAGTATTTT.

This chain links TRBV7-9 with TRBJ1-2; TRBD1 matches at 8 bases. The germline gives CDR1 SEHNR, CDR2 FQNEAQ (reference sequence). This CDR3 contains 19 residues. Trimming cost V 4 bases and J 5 bases; bases outside gene matches: 21. CDR3 nucleotide sequence: TGTGCCAGCAGCTCGTACACCGGGACAGGAACCCGTTGGGGATATGGCTACACCTTC. It specifies CASSSYTGTGTRWGYGYTF.

The chain employs TRBV6-5 and TRBJ1-4; 7 bases map to TRBD1. V was clipped by 2 bases and J by 5 bases; unmatched bases: 5. The CDR3 runs to 15 residues. CDR1 and CDR2 (germline): MNHEY, SVGAGI. The CDR3 DNA reads TGTGCCAGCAGTTACCGGGGACAGTGGAATGAAAAACTGTTTTTT. The encoded protein is CASSYRGQWNEKLFF.